There are a few counts of the clone carrying this T cell receptor beta chain. The sample belongs to a study of identical twins. Germline lookup yields CDR1 SGHTA and CDR2 FQGNSA. The CDR3 loop spans 17 amino acids. V was cut by 4 bases and J by 0 bases, with 17 bases left in between. Template switching supplied a universal primer site; unique molecular identifiers were carried on the cDNA. TCRdb re-analysed the 5' RACE reads in MiXCR, keeping a single row per CDR3 protein. Among roughly 280,000 distinct CDR3 sequences listed, 9.5% were seen once. These same data were also listed under a study on yellow fever vaccine responses in identical twins. That report adds: Twins reportedly mounted vaccine T cell responses that seemed partly convergent, partly personalized.

The TCR sequence derives from a young woman in good health. Sequenced material: CD8+ T cells sorted from blood. The chain is built from TRBV7-2 and TRBJ2-3; D is tentatively TRBD1 or TRBD2 (5 bases each). The CDR3 spells CASSSSTPGPSTDTQYF. DNA for the CDR3: TGTGCCAGCAGCTCCTCAACACCGGGACCAAGCACAGATACGCAGTATTTT.